The 32 T cell receptor beta chains in this list originate from one sample, sequenced in a study of blood T cell repertoires in COVID-19. The protocol was immunoSEQ multiplex PCR, while the TCRdb copy is restricted to in-frame clones and leaves out a portion. There are around 140,000 clones in the sample; 81% occur only once, and approximately 8% lies in the top ten. Sequencing input: peripheral blood. The receptors were sampled from a human donor in a cohort sampled during active COVID-19.

The chain links TRBV4-2 to TRBJ2-3, with 8 positions matching TRBD2. The germline CDR1 and CDR2 sequences are LGHNA and YNFKEQ. CDR3 length equals 17 residues. V was pared by 4 bases and J by 7 bases, with 16 bases of the junction left unmatched. For the CDR3, the DNA is TGTGCCAGCAGCCCTTCTCTAGCGGGTGGAGGGGAGTATACGCAGTATTTT. Protein sequence: CASSPSLAGGGEYTQYF.

The V and J genes are TRBV7-2 and TRBJ1-1; D is uncertain. There are 15 residues in the CDR3. V was shortened by 5 bases and J by 2 bases, with 15 bases between the two germline ends. Germline CDR1 reads SGHTA; CDR2 reads FQGNSA. The CDR3 spells CASSPDGGRNTEAFF. Written as DNA, the CDR3 is TGTGCCAGCAGCCCTGACGGAGGCAGAAACACTGAAGCTTTCTTT.

CDR3: CASSLVTGTGKTEAFF. In DNA, the CDR3 is TGTGCCAGCAGCTTAGTCACCGGGACAGGGAAGACTGAAGCTTTCTTT. The V and J genes are TRBV11-2 and TRBJ1-1; 9 positions match TRBD1. Germline CDR1 is SGHAT and CDR2 is FQNNGV. The CDR3 has 16 amino acids. J gave up 5 bases and V 1 base, and 8 bases lay outside the gene matches.

The chain joins TRBV19 to TRBJ2-7; D is uncertain. Trimming removed 5 bases at V and 0 bases at J, with 8 bases between. Germline CDR1 LNHDA, CDR2 SQIVND (reference sequence). The CDR3 has 13 residues. The CDR3 region is CASSENFSYEQYF. The DNA for the CDR3 is TGTGCCAGTAGTGAGAATTTCTCCTACGAGCAGTACTTC.

This sequence joins TRBV7-2 and TRBJ2-2; 13 nucleotides line up with TRBD2. The junction had 6 bases not matched to a gene; V was cut back by 5 bases and J by 3 bases. Germline V lookup: CDR1 SGHTA, CDR2 FQGNSA. The CDR3 totals 17 residues. CDR3 nucleotide sequence: TGTGCCAGCAGCCCCGGACTAGCGGGAGCATACACCGGGGAGCTGTTTTTT. Its protein product is CASSPGLAGAYTGELFF.

The chain joins TRBV20-1 to TRBJ1-3; tentative D call: TRBD1 (5 bases). CDR3 length: 14 amino acids. Between the trimmed V and J ends, which lost 3 bases and 6 bases, there was a span of 15 bases. Looked up from germline, CDR1 is DFQATT and CDR2 is SNEGSKA (reference sequence). The CDR3 DNA reads as TGCAGTGCTAGTCCCCATGACAGCGTAAACACCATATATTTT. Amino acids: CSASPHDSVNTIYF.

This clone was observed once. The rearrangement joins TRBV5-1 to TRBJ1-1, with a tentative D call TRBD1 (5 bases). Germline V gene sequence: CDR1 SGHRS, CDR2 YFSETQ. V lost 1 base, J lost 6 bases, and 10 bases lay in between. CDR3 length: 13 amino acids. In nucleotides, the CDR3 is TGCGCCAGCAGCTTGTTGGACATCGCTGAAGCTTTCTTT. It codes for CASSLLDIAEAFF.

The J gene is TRBJ2-7, the V gene TRBV4-1; 9 bases are shared with TRBD1. This CDR3 comprises 14 residues. The V segment lost 4 bases and the J segment 4 bases; nucleotides outside the gene matches: 5. The germline V gene encodes CDR1 MGHRA and CDR2 YSYEKL. For the CDR3, the DNA is TGCGCCAGCAGCCTACCGGGACAGGGTTACGAGCAGTACTTC. This sequence encodes CASSLPGQGYEQYF.

The CDR3 region has the DNA TGTGCCAGTAGGACAGGCTGGGGGGAGCTGTTTTTT. This codes for CASRTGWGELFF. This chain joins TRBV19 and TRBJ2-2, with a weak D call TRBD1 (6 bases). Trimming stripped 6 bases from V and 8 bases from J, with 10 bases between. Germline V gene data show CDR1 as LNHDA and CDR2 as SQIVND (reference sequence). This CDR3 spans 12 amino acids.

This sequence joins TRBV7-2 and TRBJ2-7, with TRBD1 matching 8 bases. CDR1 is SGHTA, CDR2 FQGNSA, per germline. The CDR3 sequence is 16 residues long. Unmatched junction bases numbered 7, after V lost 3 bases and J lost 0 bases. For the CDR3, the DNA is TGTGCCAGCAGCTTGAGACAGGGGCAAAGCTCCTACGAGCAGTACTTC. Its translation: CASSLRQGQSSYEQYF.

This clone was found a few times. V is TRBV2 and J is TRBJ2-2, with 8 bases matching TRBD1. Trimming at V came to 6 bases and at J to 0 bases, leaving 6 bases not matched to a gene. The CDR3 extends over 16 amino acids. Per germline, CDR1 SNHLY and CDR2 FYNNEI. For the CDR3, the DNA is TGTGCCAGCAGCCGACCAGGGGGCCCGAACACCGGGGAGCTGTTTTTT. This translates into CASSRPGGPNTGELFF.

The V call is TRBV28, the J call TRBJ2-2; 10 nucleotides match TRBD1. J lost 5 bases, V lost 5 bases, and 11 bases had no gene match. CDR1 is MDHEN, CDR2 SYDVKM, per germline. The CDR3 consists of 17 residues. This chain's CDR3 is CASSQSGTGVRTGELFF. The CDR3 region has the DNA TGTGCCAGCAGTCAATCCGGGACAGGGGTCAGAACCGGGGAGCTGTTTTTT. Based on the CDR3 plus reference TRBV28 and TRBJ2-2, the full variable domain is DVKVTQSSRYLVKRTGEKVFLECVQDMDHENMFWYRQDPGLGLRLIYFSYDVKMKEKGDIPEGYSVSREKKERFSLILESASTNQTSMYLCASSQSGTGVRTGELFFGEGSRLTVL.

CDR3 region: CASSLRLAGWVVSYEQYF. The DNA for the CDR3 is TGTGCCAGCAGCTTGAGACTAGCGGGATGGGTGGTTTCCTACGAGCAGTACTTC. The chain combines TRBV5-8 with TRBJ2-7; 11 bases fit TRBD2. This CDR3 is built from 18 residues. V shed 1 base and J 1 base; nucleotides not matched to a gene: 10. Germline CDR1 SGHTS, CDR2 YDEGEE.

In this sample, this clone turned up a few times. The chain links TRBV7-9 to TRBJ2-4; D remains unclear. The germline V gene has CDR1 SEHNR and CDR2 FQNEAQ (reference sequence). V was trimmed by 1 base and J by 2 bases, leaving 12 bases between them. This CDR3 has 16 residues. The CDR3 spells CASSLGWAASKNIQYF. For the CDR3, the DNA is TGTGCCAGCAGCTTAGGCTGGGCAGCATCCAAAAACATTCAGTACTTC.

The chain carries TRBV6-5 and TRBJ1-1; tentatively, D is TRBD1 (6 bases). V dropped 2 bases and J dropped 0 bases, with 13 bases sitting between them. This CDR3 is built from 16 residues. Germline V gene lookup returns CDR1 MNHEY and CDR2 SVGAGI. The CDR3, as DNA: TGTGCCAGCAGTTACCGGACTGACAGGCTGAACACTGAAGCTTTCTTT. It encodes CASSYRTDRLNTEAFF.

The rearrangement uses TRBV5-1 and TRBJ1-2; D is ambiguous. Trimming took off 5 bases at V and 4 bases at J, with 18 bases between the two ends. The germline CDR1 and CDR2 sequences are SGHRS and YFSETQ. This CDR3 is 15 amino acids long. The CDR3 bases are TGCGCCAGCAGGCCGAGCCAACAGTTACTCTATGGCTACACCTTC. This codes for CASRPSQQLLYGYTF.

The chain links TRBV18 to TRBJ2-3, with 13 nucleotides matching TRBD2. The CDR3 is made up of 15 amino acids. The J segment lost 4 bases and the V segment lost 10 bases, leaving 8 bases of the junction unmatched. Germline V gene data show CDR1 as KGHSH and CDR2 as LQKENI. This CDR3 reads CATHRTSGSADTQYF. CDR3 DNA sequence: TGTGCCACCCATAGGACTAGCGGGAGTGCAGATACGCAGTATTTT.

The V and J genes are TRBV27 and TRBJ2-7, with D possibly matching TRBD2 (6 bases). V lost 4 bases and J lost 3, with 19 bases in between. Germline V lookup: CDR1 MNHEY, CDR2 SMNVEV (reference sequence). CDR3 size: 16 residues. CDR3 protein: CASSSDRRSGYYEQYF. The CDR3 coding sequence is TGTGCCAGCAGTTCAGACCGGCGTAGCGGATACTACGAGCAGTACTTC.

This CDR3 is CASSPDRAGGISYEQYF. As DNA, the CDR3 is TGTGCCAGCAGTCCCGATCGAGCGGGAGGGATATCCTACGAGCAGTACTTC. V is TRBV27 and J is TRBJ2-7; 10 nucleotides match TRBD2. V shed 5 bases and J 1 base; nucleotides not matched to a gene: 11. Germline loops: CDR1 MNHEY, CDR2 SMNVEV (reference sequence). This CDR3 is built from 17 residues.

For the CDR3, the DNA is TGTGCCAGCAGCTTAGGCAGGTCATATGGCTACACCTTC. Protein: CASSLGRSYGYTF. The V gene is TRBV7-2, the J gene TRBJ1-2, with unresolved D. The CDR3 loop spans 13 amino acids. Germline values: CDR1 SGHTA, CDR2 FQGNSA. V lost 1 base to trimming and J lost 5 bases, with 8 bases between them. The whole variable domain, filled in from reference TRBV7-2 and TRBJ1-2, reads GAGVSQSPSNKVTEKGKDVELRCDPISGHTALYWYRQSLGQGLEFLIYFQGNSAPDKSGLPSDRFSAERTGGSVSTLTIQRTQQEDSAVYLCASSLGRSYGYTFGSGTRLTVV.

This clone was recorded a few times. CDR3 region: CASSLTQGGVTEAFF. As DNA, the CDR3 is TGTGCCAGCAGCTTAACCCAGGGGGGCGTTACTGAAGCTTTCTTT. The chain is built from TRBV7-8 and TRBJ1-1; 7 bases map to TRBD1. The V and J ends lost 2 bases and 5 bases, in that order; junction bases with no gene match: 8. CDR1 and CDR2 (germline): SGHVS, FQNEAQ. The CDR3 spans 15 residues. The whole variable domain, filled in from reference TRBV7-8 and TRBJ1-1, reads GAGVSQSPRYKVAKRGQDVALRCDPISGHVSLFWYQQALGQGPEFLTYFQNEAQLDKSGLPSDRFFAERPEGSVSTLKIQRTQQEDSAVYLCASSLTQGGVTEAFFGQGTRLTVV.

The chain has TRBV19 and TRBJ2-3; 9 bases match TRBD2. This CDR3 comprises 15 residues. In germline, CDR1 is LNHDA, CDR2 SQIVND (reference sequence). V was clipped by 3 bases and J by 2 bases; unmatched bases: 3. CDR3 sequence reads: CASSIWTSDTDTQYF. CDR3 DNA sequence: TGTGCCAGTAGTATTTGGACTAGCGACACAGATACGCAGTATTTT. The full variable domain, in which reference TRBV19 and TRBJ2-3 provide the parts outside the CDR3, is DGGITQSPKYLFRKEGQNVTLSCEQNLNHDAMYWYRQDPGQGLRLIYYSQIVNDFQKGDIAEGYSVSREKKESFPLTVTSAQKNPTAFYLCASSIWTSDTDTQYFGPGTRLTVL.

The chain's CDR3 is CASSLFGWAGSDTQYF. The CDR3 DNA reads TGTGCCAGCAGCTTATTCGGTTGGGCGGGATCAGATACGCAGTATTTT. The rearrangement joins TRBV7-3 to TRBJ2-3; weak D call: TRBD2 (6 bases). Per the germline V gene, CDR1 is SGHTA and CDR2 is FQGTGA. The CDR3 runs 16 residues. The germline V and J ends were trimmed by 2 bases and 4 bases, with 16 bases remaining between them.

V usage is TRBV27 and J usage is TRBJ2-7, with a weak D call TRBD1 (5 bases). Germline V gives CDR1 MNHEY, CDR2 SMNVEV (reference sequence). This CDR3 region has 14 residues. Trimming cost V 5 bases and J 0 bases, with 11 bases left between them. CDR3 residues: CASSPQEYSYEQYF. The CDR3 DNA follows: TGTGCCAGCAGTCCACAGGAATACTCCTACGAGCAGTACTTC.

This sequence joins TRBV2 and TRBJ2-7; a weak D match, TRBD1 (6 bases). Trimming shortened V by 4 bases and J by 1 base, and 14 bases separated the two germline ends. Germline lookup yields CDR1 SNHLY and CDR2 FYNNEI. The CDR3 covers 15 residues. The CDR3 reads CASSVTGFPSYEQYF. CDR3 DNA sequence: TGTGCCAGCAGTGTGACAGGATTCCCATCCTACGAGCAGTACTTC.

The chain employs TRBV18 and TRBJ2-7; D not certain. V shed 4 bases and J shed 6 bases, with 7 bases lying between them. Germline CDR1 and CDR2: KGHSH and LQKENI. The CDR3 runs to 11 residues. The CDR3 spells CASSQTTEQYF. CDR3 nucleotides: TGTGCCAGCTCACAAACTACCGAGCAGTACTTC.

The chain recombines TRBV7-9 with TRBJ2-7; maybe TRBD2 (5 bases). Trimming removed 8 bases from V and 2 bases from J, with 13 bases in between. Looked up from germline, CDR1 is SEHNR and CDR2 is FQNEAQ (reference sequence). CDR3 length: 13 residues. CDR3 amino acids: CASGETGTYEQYF. As DNA, the CDR3 is TGTGCCAGCGGGGAGACCGGCACCTACGAGCAGTACTTC.

The V call is TRBV10-2, the J call TRBJ2-1; possibly TRBD1 for D (6 bases). Germline V CDR1 and CDR2: WSHSY, SAAADI. V was trimmed by 3 bases and J by 0 bases, leaving 12 bases between them. This CDR3 comprises 16 residues. The CDR3 spells CASSEGGTSSYNEQFF. In DNA form, the CDR3 reads TGCGCCAGCAGTGAAGGGGGTACCAGCTCCTACAATGAGCAGTTCTTC.

The chain is built from TRBV7-9 and TRBJ2-5, with 7 bases aligning to TRBD1. The CDR3 has 13 residues. The germline CDR1 and CDR2 sequences are SEHNR and FQNEAQ (reference sequence). J lost 7 bases, V lost 4 bases, and 6 bases had no gene match. The CDR3 DNA is TGTGCCAGCAGCTCTACAGGGGATGGGACCCAGTACTTC. It translates to CASSSTGDGTQYF. Based on the CDR3 plus reference TRBV7-9 and TRBJ2-5, the full variable domain is DTGVSQNPRHKITKRGQNVTFRCDPISEHNRLYWYRQTLGQGPEFLTYFQNEAQLEKSRLLSDRFSAERPKGSFSTLEIQRTEQGDSAMYLCASSSTGDGTQYFGPGTRLLVL.

This chain joins TRBV4-2 and TRBJ2-7, with TRBD1 matching 11 bases. V gave up 2 bases and J gave up 3 bases; unmatched junction bases: 6. Germline-derived CDR1 and CDR2 are LGHNA and YNFKEQ. There are 16 residues in the CDR3. The CDR3 region is CASSQIPGTGGYEQYF. In nucleotides, the CDR3 is TGTGCCAGCAGCCAAATCCCCGGGACAGGGGGCTACGAGCAGTACTTC.

The V and J genes are TRBV20-1 and TRBJ2-7; D may be TRBD1 (6 bases). The CDR3 runs 12 residues. V gave up 3 bases and J gave up 4 bases, with 10 bases separating them. CDR1 DFQATT and CDR2 SNEGSKA come from the germline V gene (reference sequence). The CDR3: CSASSRGYEQYF. CDR3 bases: TGCAGTGCTAGTTCCAGGGGTTACGAGCAGTACTTC.

The chain combines TRBV9 with TRBJ2-6; 12 nucleotides line up with TRBD2. The CDR3 runs to 19 residues. From germline, CDR1 is SGDLS and CDR2 YYNGEE. The V and J ends lost 3 bases and 0 bases, in that order; junction bases with no gene match: 7. The CDR3 coding sequence is TGTGCCAGCAGCGGAATTCCGGGACTAGCGGGCTCTGGGGCCAACGTCCTGACTTTC. As protein: CASSGIPGLAGSGANVLTF.